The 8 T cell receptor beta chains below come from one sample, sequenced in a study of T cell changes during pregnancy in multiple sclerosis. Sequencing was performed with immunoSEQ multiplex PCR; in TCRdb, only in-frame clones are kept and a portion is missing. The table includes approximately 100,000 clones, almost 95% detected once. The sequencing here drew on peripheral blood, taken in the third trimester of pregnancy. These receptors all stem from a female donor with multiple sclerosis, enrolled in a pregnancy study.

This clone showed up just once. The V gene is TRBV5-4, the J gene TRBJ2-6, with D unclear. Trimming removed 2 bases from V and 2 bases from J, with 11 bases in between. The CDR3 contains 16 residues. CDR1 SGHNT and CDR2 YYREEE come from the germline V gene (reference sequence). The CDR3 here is CASSFKTSAGANVLTF. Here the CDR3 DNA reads TGTGCCAGCAGCTTCAAAACGTCAGCTGGGGCCAACGTCCTGACTTTC.

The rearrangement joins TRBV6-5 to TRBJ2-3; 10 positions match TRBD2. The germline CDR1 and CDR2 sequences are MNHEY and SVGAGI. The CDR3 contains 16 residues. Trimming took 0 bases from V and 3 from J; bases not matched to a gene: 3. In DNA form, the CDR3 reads TGTGCCAGCAGTTACTCTCTAGCGGGGGCTACAGATACGCAGTATTTT. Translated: CASSYSLAGATDTQYF.

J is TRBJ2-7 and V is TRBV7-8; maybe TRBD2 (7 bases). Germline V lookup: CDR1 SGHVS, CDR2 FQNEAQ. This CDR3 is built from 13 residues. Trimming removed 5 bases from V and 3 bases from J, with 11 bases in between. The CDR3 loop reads CASSRGGGYEQYF. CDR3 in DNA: TGTGCCAGCAGCAGGGGGGGAGGCTACGAGCAGTACTTC.

CDR3 bases: TGTGCCAGTAGTAATCCAACTGGAAACACCATATATTTT. This translates into CASSNPTGNTIYF. The chain recombines TRBV19 with TRBJ1-3; D gene uncertain. Germline CDR1 is LNHDA and CDR2 is SQIVND (reference sequence). CDR3 length: 13 amino acids. V lost 4 bases to trimming and J lost 2 bases, with 6 bases between them.

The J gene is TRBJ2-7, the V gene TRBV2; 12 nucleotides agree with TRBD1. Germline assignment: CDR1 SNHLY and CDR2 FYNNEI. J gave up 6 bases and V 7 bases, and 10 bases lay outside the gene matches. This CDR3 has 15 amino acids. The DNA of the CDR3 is TGTGCCAGCAAGTATTCGGGACAGGGGGCTTTCGAGCAGTACTTC. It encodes CASKYSGQGAFEQYF.

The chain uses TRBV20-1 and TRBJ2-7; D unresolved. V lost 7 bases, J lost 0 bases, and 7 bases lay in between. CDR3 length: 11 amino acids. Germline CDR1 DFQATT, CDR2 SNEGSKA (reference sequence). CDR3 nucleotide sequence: TGCAGTGTGGAGAGCTCCTACGAGCAGTACTTC. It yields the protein CSVESSYEQYF.

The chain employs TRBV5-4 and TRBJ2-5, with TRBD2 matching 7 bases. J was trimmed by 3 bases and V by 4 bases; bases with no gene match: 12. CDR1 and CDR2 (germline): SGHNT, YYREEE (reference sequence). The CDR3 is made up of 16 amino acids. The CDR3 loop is CASSGQRGGSKETQYF. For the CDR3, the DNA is TGTGCCAGCAGCGGTCAGCGGGGAGGTTCCAAAGAGACCCAGTACTTC.

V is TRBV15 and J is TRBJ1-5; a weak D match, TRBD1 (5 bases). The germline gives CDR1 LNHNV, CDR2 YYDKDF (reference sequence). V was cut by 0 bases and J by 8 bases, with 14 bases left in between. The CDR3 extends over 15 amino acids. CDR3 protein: CATSREIGAVEPQHF. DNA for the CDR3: TGTGCCACCAGCAGAGAGATTGGGGCCGTGGAGCCCCAGCATTTT.